These 10 T cell receptor beta chains were sequenced from one sample in a study of shared clonotypes between healthy human individuals. The repertoire was sequenced with immunoSEQ multiplex PCR; TCRdb's copy has only in-frame clones and lacks some. The table records some 1.4 million clones, around 97% of them present only once. Sequenced material: naive CD4+ T cells sorted from blood. Subset specified: CD45RA+ positively selected. These receptors came from a man under 40 in good health.

The gene calls are TRBV5-1 and TRBJ2-3; D may be TRBD2 (5 bases). The germline V and J ends were trimmed by 4 bases and 5 bases, with 17 bases remaining between them. This CDR3 is built from 15 residues. Germline V lookup: CDR1 SGHRS, CDR2 YFSETQ. In DNA form, the CDR3 reads TGCGCCAGCAGCCCCGGGCCGGTCGGGAAAGATACGCAGTATTTT. It specifies CASSPGPVGKDTQYF.

V and J are TRBV11-2 and TRBJ1-4; a possible D gene is TRBD1 (5 bases). V was trimmed by 5 bases and J by 7 bases, leaving 11 bases between them. This CDR3 is built from 13 residues. In germline, CDR1 is SGHAT, CDR2 FQNNGV. The CDR3 here is CASSPGQIEKLFF. Here the CDR3 DNA reads TGTGCCAGCAGCCCCGGACAAATTGAAAAACTGTTTTTT.

J is TRBJ1-2 and V is TRBV9; 11 nucleotides line up with TRBD1. Trimming cost V 2 bases and J 8 bases; bases outside gene matches: 5. Germline V lookup: CDR1 SGDLS, CDR2 YYNGEE. This CDR3 spans 14 amino acids. CDR3 in amino acids: CASSVGQGARGYTF. In DNA, the CDR3 is TGTGCCAGCAGCGTCGGACAGGGGGCGCGCGGCTACACCTTC.

The chain has TRBV11-2 and TRBJ2-1; D gene ambiguous. The CDR3 consists of 12 residues. CDR1 is SGHAT, CDR2 FQNNGV, per germline. The CDR3 DNA reads TGTGCTTCAGCAGGCGTGGGGAATGAGCAGTTCTTC. This codes for CASAGVGNEQFF.

The V and J genes are TRBV27 and TRBJ2-7; D tentatively fits TRBD1 or TRBD2 (5 bases each). V lost 5 bases and J 3 bases, leaving 23 bases between the germline ends. From germline, CDR1 is MNHEY and CDR2 SMNVEV (reference sequence). The CDR3 length is 17 residues. For the CDR3, the DNA is TGTGCCAGCAGTCTACGAACACCGGGACGGAGACTCTACGAGCAGTACTTC. The encoded protein is CASSLRTPGRRLYEQYF.

The chain carries TRBV20-1 and TRBJ1-2, with 7 bases that match TRBD1. This CDR3 region has 11 residues. V lost 4 bases, J lost 7 bases, and 3 bases stayed unmatched. Germline CDR1 and CDR2: DFQATT and SNEGSKA (reference sequence). CDR3 region: CSAIQGGGYTF. CDR3 nucleotide sequence: TGCAGTGCTATTCAGGGGGGTGGCTACACCTTC.

This chain connects TRBV10-2 to TRBJ2-7, with TRBD2 matching over 8 bases. J gave up 2 bases and V 1 base, and 4 bases lay outside the gene matches. Germline CDR1 WSHSY, CDR2 SAAADI. This CDR3 region has 15 residues. In DNA form, the CDR3 reads TGCGCCAGCAGTGAGTGGGGGCGGGAGGCCTACGAGCAGTACTTC. Protein: CASSEWGREAYEQYF.

The chain has TRBV7-2 and TRBJ2-7, with 9 bases aligning to TRBD2. Trimming cost V 0 bases and J 2 bases; bases outside gene matches: 8. The CDR3 spans 17 residues. Per germline, CDR1 SGHTA and CDR2 FQGNSA. The CDR3 region has the DNA TGTGCCAGCAGCTTAGCGGCTAGCGGGATCAAAGCCTACGAGCAGTACTTC. Translation: CASSLAASGIKAYEQYF.

Comments on this clone: This CDR3 is also generated by other DNA sequences in the sample. This chain uses TRBV9 with TRBJ2-1; 7 bases are shared with TRBD2. Germline V gene data show CDR1 as SGDLS and CDR2 as YYNGEE. This CDR3 is 15 amino acids long. The J segment lost 5 bases and the V segment lost 0 bases, leaving 5 bases of the junction unmatched. The CDR3 sequence: CASSVGGRTDNEQFF. CDR3 bases: TGTGCCAGCAGCGTAGGCGGGAGAACGGACAATGAGCAGTTCTTC.

With respect to this clone: The sample has other DNA sequences that encode this CDR3 too. The chain joins TRBV7-9 to TRBJ2-3; 9 bases are a match to TRBD1. CDR1 and CDR2 from the germline V gene are SEHNR and FQNEAQ (reference sequence). J gave up 6 bases and V 3 bases, and 4 bases lay outside the gene matches. The CDR3 spans 14 residues. The CDR3 DNA is TGTGCCAGCAGCTTGACAGGGGGGCCGGATACGCAGTATTTT. Its translation is CASSLTGGPDTQYF.